This TCR beta chain appears in the sequencing data of a study of blood T cell repertoires in COVID-19. Germline loops: CDR1 SEHNR, CDR2 FQNEAQ (reference sequence). This CDR3 has 16 residues. V lost 5 bases and J lost 5, with 21 bases in between. Original methodology: For nucleated cells, counts were estimated from reference gene primer amplification. Produced via immunoSEQ multiplex PCR; TCRdb's table is partial and in-frame only. That table furnishes V, J and clone size, whereas the DNA furnished D and trimming. Found here are about 170,000 clones, more than 70% of them singletons; the top ten hold around a fifth.

This clonotype originated in a woman in her 70s who had recovered from COVID-19. The sample was peripheral blood. The genes are TRBV7-9 and TRBJ1-1, with D possibly being TRBD1 (6 bases). The CDR3 DNA follows: TGTGCCAGCAGCCCCGCCCCTTCCCAGGGGCGGACTGAAGCTTTCTTT. This translates into CASSPAPSQGRTEAFF.